The TCR beta chain under discussion was sequenced for a study of human CD8 memory T cell subsets. Study-wide results and limits: Among T cells, stem-like memory and precursor exhausted subsets showed similarly high diversity, unlike effector memory cells.

A remark on this clonotype: Antigen unknown.

Production of TCR beta libraries used UMI-labeled 5' RACE as the method. With the 5' RACE reads reprocessed, TCRdb shows one record per CDR3 protein and no DNA. This table lists around 7,500 distinct CDR3 sequences. Germline values: CDR1 MDHEN, CDR2 SYDVKM. The CDR3 has 14 residues. This chain links TRBV28 with TRBJ2-3; TCRdb's assignment of TRBD1 cannot be checked, as there is no DNA. The sequencing sample was made of CD8+ T cells from PBMCs. The source is a human donor in good health. The CDR3 spells CASRFTGVADTQYF. Full variable domain (rest looked up from reference TRBV28 and TRBJ2-3): DVKVTQSSRYLVKRTGEKVFLECVQDMDHENMFWYRQDPGLGLRLIYFSYDVKMKEKGDIPEGYSVSREKKERFSLILESASTNQTSMYLCASRFTGVADTQYFGPGTRLTVL.